This T cell receptor (beta chain) was documented in a study of blood T cell repertoires in COVID-19. Study-level background: COVID-19 samples collected from the United States, Italy and Spain covered acute and convalescent phases. PBMCs, B-cell-depleted T cells, or T cells provided the cDNA or gDNA that made up the material.

Only one count was recorded for this clone. V lost 3 bases and J 6 bases, leaving 8 bases between the germline ends. The CDR3 consists of 13 residues. Enrolment of Seattle patients took place during active infection, and they were followed longitudinally. In the study's own analysis: Reference gene primers were amplified, and this amplification served to estimate nucleated cell counts. Using immunoSEQ multiplex PCR, the repertoire was profiled, and TCRdb retains in-frame clones only, with some absent. V, J and clone size derive from that table, while D and trimming were established from the DNA sequence. The table records about 130,000 clones, 79% of them present only once.

This clonotype originated in a woman in her seventies with COVID-19, enrolled during active disease. The V gene is TRBV12-3 or TRBV12-4, the J gene TRBJ2-2, with a possible D match to TRBD1 (6 bases). The sequenced material came from peripheral blood. In DNA form, the CDR3 reads TGTGCCAGCAGTTTTGAGGGGGCCGGGGAGCTGTTTTTT. This sequence encodes CASSFEGAGELFF.